Following are 5 T cell receptor beta chains from one sample sequenced in a study of T cell repertoires in cytomegalovirus infection. TCRdb ran MiXCR on the reads and lists one entry per CDR3 protein. This sample has 110,000 to 150,000 distinct CDR3 sequences, with over 25% found just once. No antigen is known for these receptors. Sequencing used CD8+ T cells from cultured PBMCs, obtained from culture after CMV antigen stimulation. Receptors were obtained from a human donor in good health (CMV status not recorded). Some clones in this sample may be carry-over from other donors' samples.

V gene TRBV7-9 combines with J gene TRBJ1-4, with D uncertain. CDR3 size: 18 residues. The germline V gene has CDR1 SEHNR and CDR2 FQNEAQ (reference sequence). V gave up 7 bases and J gave up 0 bases, with 21 bases separating them. This CDR3 reads CASTPDGVPLATNEKLFF. The CDR3 DNA reads as TGTGCCAGCACCCCGGACGGAGTTCCTCTTGCAACTAATGAAAAACTGTTTTTT.

The CDR3 loop reads CASLNGRGLDTQYF. Written as DNA, the CDR3 is TGTGCCAGCCTGAACGGGCGGGGGTTGGATACGCAGTATTTT. V usage is TRBV6-1 and J usage is TRBJ2-3; TRBD2 aligns across 7 bases. Germline-derived CDR1 and CDR2 are MNHNS and SASEGT. The CDR3 runs 14 residues. V shed 8 bases, J shed 6 bases, and the junction held 11 bases outside the gene matches.

This clonotype was counted only a few times. The chain carries TRBV11-2 and TRBJ2-7, with D hard to call. CDR3 size: 12 residues. Between the trimmed V and J ends, which lost 5 bases and 0 bases, there was a span of 5 bases. Germline loops: CDR1 SGHAT, CDR2 FQNNGV. DNA for the CDR3: TGTGCCAGCAGCCCTGCCTCCTACGAGCAGTACTTC. Translation: CASSPASYEQYF. Filled out from reference TRBV11-2 and TRBJ2-7, the complete variable domain reads EAGVAQSPRYKIIEKRQSVAFWCNPISGHATLYWYQQILGQGPKLLIQFQNNGVVDDSQLPKDRFSAERLKGVDSTLKIQPAKLEDSAVYLCASSPASYEQYFGPGTRLTVT.

There are a few counts of this clonotype. The chain links TRBV6-5 to TRBJ2-7; weak D call: TRBD2 (6 bases). The CDR3 spans 16 residues. CDR1 MNHEY and CDR2 SVGAGI come from the germline V gene. V lost 8 bases, J lost 0 bases, and 20 bases lay in between. The CDR3 sequence is CASVKNPHGSSYEQYF. The CDR3 DNA is TGTGCCAGCGTTAAAAACCCCCACGGGAGCTCCTACGAGCAGTACTTC.

The V and J genes are TRBV4-1 and TRBJ1-2; D is unresolved. In germline, CDR1 is MGHRA, CDR2 YSYEKL. Between the trimmed V and J ends, which lost 1 base and 6 bases, there was a span of 12 bases. The CDR3 contains 14 residues. The CDR3 bases are TGCGCCAGCAGCCAAGTCGCGGGAGGGAATGGCTACACCTTC. Translated, it gives CASSQVAGGNGYTF.